The next 19 T cell receptor beta chains were all read from a single sample in a study of cytotoxic CD8 clonotypes in ibrutinib-treated CLL. The table came from immunoSEQ multiplex PCR; TCRdb's copy has only in-frame clones and leaves some out. This table has around 97,000 clones, approximately 82% appearing once. Sample: PBMCs, taken after 12 months of ibrutinib treatment. These TCRs come from a human donor with chronic lymphocytic leukemia.

The chain has TRBV5-1 and TRBJ2-7; D is uncertain. V was trimmed by 3 bases and J by 4 bases, leaving 14 bases between them. Germline CDR1 reads SGHRS; CDR2 reads YFSETQ. CDR3 length equals 14 residues. In DNA form, the CDR3 reads TGCGCCAGCAGCTCCCCGAACCTAAAATACGAGCAGTACTTC. Its protein product is CASSSPNLKYEQYF.

This chain links TRBV20-1 with TRBJ1-2, with a possible D match to TRBD1 (5 bases). The V gene lost 6 bases and the J gene lost 6 bases, with 11 bases spanning the gap. This CDR3 comprises 11 residues. Germline V gives CDR1 DFQATT, CDR2 SNEGSKA (reference sequence). The CDR3 bases are TGCAGTGCCCCCGGGACCAATGGCTACACCTTC. Translating it yields CSAPGTNGYTF.

This clone came up once. The chain carries TRBV6-1 and TRBJ2-5; TRBD1 matches 9 bases. Germline V gene data show CDR1 as MNHNS and CDR2 as SASEGT. J lost 5 bases, V lost 4 bases, and 8 bases had no gene match. This CDR3 contains 15 residues. The CDR3 DNA reads TGTGCCAGCAGTGGATACAGGGGGCGCGGGGAGACCCAGTACTTC. Protein sequence: CASSGYRGRGETQYF.

At least ten counts were recorded for this clone. The V and J genes are TRBV29-1 and TRBJ2-7; 8 bases map to TRBD1. This CDR3 is 14 amino acids long. Germline values: CDR1 SQVTM, CDR2 ANQGSEA. J was trimmed by 6 bases and V by 2 bases; bases with no gene match: 9. CDR3: CSVERSQGAGEQYF. DNA of the CDR3: TGCAGCGTTGAAAGGTCGCAGGGGGCAGGCGAGCAGTACTTC.

The rearrangement joins TRBV7-3 to TRBJ1-2; D gene uncertain. The CDR3 sequence is 13 residues long. V lost 2 bases and J lost 7, with 11 bases in between. From germline, CDR1 is SGHTA and CDR2 FQGTGA. The CDR3 here is CASSLDPSGGYTF. The CDR3 DNA follows: TGTGCCAGCAGCTTAGACCCCTCAGGTGGCTACACCTTC.

The chain combines TRBV6-1 with TRBJ1-5; D gene uncertain. Germline CDR1 reads MNHNS; CDR2 reads SASEGT. V was clipped by 6 bases and J by 0 bases, with 12 bases between them. The CDR3 totals 15 residues. The CDR3 loop reads CASSAPLDSNQPQHF. CDR3 nucleotide sequence: TGTGCCAGCAGCGCGCCTCTTGATAGCAATCAGCCCCAGCATTTT.

The chain recombines TRBV29-1 with TRBJ2-1; TRBD2 might be the D (6 bases). V was clipped by 6 bases and J by 4 bases, with 10 bases between them. The CDR3 runs 12 residues. The germline V gene encodes CDR1 SQVTM and CDR2 ANQGSEA. CDR3 protein: CSVGTGYNEQFF. CDR3 sequence (DNA): TGCAGCGTGGGGACTGGATACAATGAGCAGTTCTTC.

The chain links TRBV6-5 to TRBJ2-1; TRBD2 matches 10 bases. The V gene's germline CDR1 is MNHEY and CDR2 SVGAGI. J lost 0 bases, V lost 4 bases, and 3 bases had no gene match. The CDR3 has 16 residues. The CDR3 sequence: CASSSVAGGSYNEQFF. DNA of the CDR3: TGTGCCAGCAGTTCCGTAGCGGGGGGCTCCTACAATGAGCAGTTCTTC.

The CDR3, as DNA: TGTGCCAGCTCACCATTGGAGGGCAGTGAAAAACTGTTTTTT. Translated: CASSPLEGSEKLFF. This chain joins TRBV18 and TRBJ1-4; no definite D call. The CDR3 contains 14 residues. V lost 2 bases, J lost 7 bases, and 11 bases lay in between. Germline V gene lookup returns CDR1 KGHSH and CDR2 LQKENI.

The chain links TRBV6-6 to TRBJ2-7, with 9 bases identical to TRBD1. The length of the CDR3 is 13 residues. CDR1 is MNHNY, CDR2 SVGAGI, per germline (reference sequence). V gave up 6 bases and J gave up 7 bases; unmatched junction bases: 7. CDR3 loop: CASRPGQGREQYF. The CDR3, as DNA: TGTGCCAGCAGGCCCGGACAGGGGCGGGAGCAGTACTTC.

This clone was seen only once. The V call is TRBV7-3, the J call TRBJ2-2, with D hard to call. Germline lookup yields CDR1 SGHTA and CDR2 FQGTGA. Trimming left V 5 bases short and J 2 bases short, with 3 bases between. CDR3 size: 12 residues. CDR3 DNA: TGTGCCAGCAGCCTAAACACCGGGGAGCTGTTTTTT. Its translation is CASSLNTGELFF.

V and J are TRBV18 and TRBJ1-4; D may be TRBD1 (5 bases). V shed 2 bases and J shed 6 bases, with 10 bases lying between them. From germline, CDR1 is KGHSH and CDR2 LQKENI. The CDR3 is made up of 14 amino acids. CDR3 in DNA: TGTGCCAGCTCACCAGGGGCGCCGGATGAAAAACTGTTTTTT. It encodes CASSPGAPDEKLFF. Drawing the rest from reference TRBV18 and TRBJ1-4, the complete variable domain is NAGVMQNPRHLVRRRGQEARLRCSPMKGHSHVYWYRQLPEEGLKFMVYLQKENIIDESGMPKERFSAEFPKEGPSILRIQQVVRGDSAAYFCASSPGAPDEKLFFGSGTQLSVL.

The chain has TRBV6-6 and TRBJ2-1; D not certain. The CDR3 spans 12 residues. Germline V lookup: CDR1 MNHNY, CDR2 SVGAGI (reference sequence). Trimming stripped 6 bases from V and 8 bases from J, with 11 bases between. CDR3 bases: TGTGCCAGCAGCCCCTTTATCCATGAGCAGTTCTTC. It encodes CASSPFIHEQFF.

The chain joins TRBV7-2 to TRBJ2-7, with TRBD2 as a possible D gene (6 bases). Germline V lookup: CDR1 SGHTA, CDR2 FQGNSA. The CDR3 has 15 amino acids. The V end lost 1 base, the J end lost 2 bases, and 12 bases lay between the germline ends. The DNA for the CDR3 is TGTGCCAGCAGCTTAGATGGGGGGAAAGCCTACGAGCAGTACTTC. Amino acids: CASSLDGGKAYEQYF.

The chain links TRBV19 to TRBJ2-5; TRBD1 matches at 7 bases. The V segment lost 8 bases and the J segment 4 bases; nucleotides outside the gene matches: 10. The CDR3 spans 14 residues. Germline V gives CDR1 LNHDA, CDR2 SQIVND (reference sequence). The CDR3 here is CASSYRQGGETQYF. The CDR3 bases are TGTGCCAGTTCTTACCGACAGGGTGGAGAGACCCAGTACTTC.

V and J are TRBV19 and TRBJ1-4; D gene uncertain. CDR3 length equals 14 residues. Trimming took 5 bases from V and 7 from J, leaving 14 bases between them. In germline, CDR1 is LNHDA, CDR2 SQIVND (reference sequence). CDR3: CASSQAANFEKLFF. The CDR3 coding sequence is TGTGCCAGTAGTCAGGCGGCGAACTTTGAAAAACTGTTTTTT.

The genes are TRBV29-1 and TRBJ2-3; no clear D. The CDR3 consists of 13 residues. The germline gives CDR1 SQVTM, CDR2 ANQGSEA. V was trimmed by 3 bases and J by 0 bases, leaving 7 bases between them. CDR3 loop: CSVDRLSTDTQYF. DNA of the CDR3: TGCAGCGTTGACCGGCTTAGCACAGATACGCAGTATTTT.

A few counts support this clone. The V gene is TRBV10-3, the J gene TRBJ1-1, with 10 bases identical to TRBD1. Germline CDR1 and CDR2: ENHRY and SYGVKD. This CDR3 is built from 15 residues. V dropped 8 bases and J dropped 2; count of bases not matched to a gene: 8. This CDR3 is CAIVGGTGVNTEAFF. The CDR3 nucleotides read TGTGCCATCGTAGGGGGGACAGGGGTAAACACTGAAGCTTTCTTT.

V gene TRBV5-1 combines with J gene TRBJ2-1; weak D call: TRBD2 (6 bases). The CDR3 is 14 amino acids. Germline V gene sequence: CDR1 SGHRS, CDR2 YFSETQ. V lost 5 bases and J 8 bases, leaving 17 bases between the germline ends. Here the CDR3 DNA reads TGCGCCAGCAGGACAGAAGGAGGGGACCATGAGCAGTTCTTC. Translated: CASRTEGGDHEQFF.